This passage covers 9 T cell receptor beta chains from one sample sequenced in a study of cytomegalovirus exposure and HLA in healthy donors. In the PCR, 60 Vbeta and 13 Jbeta primers were used. The assay was immunoSEQ multiplex PCR, and TCRdb's table has in-frame clones only and misses some. The top ten hold around 10% of the sample, which has some 150,000 clones, 65% to 90% seen once. The specimen was PBMCs. Receptor source: a man aged 50-60 years in good health and CMV-seropositive.

This chain joins TRBV11-1 and TRBJ1-1; no clear D. V was clipped by 4 bases and J by 0 bases, with 9 bases between them. Germline V CDR1 and CDR2: SGHAT, FQDESV (reference sequence). There are 14 residues in the CDR3. CDR3 sequence: CASSSREVNTEAFF. Written as DNA, the CDR3 is TGTGCCAGCAGCTCTAGAGAGGTGAACACTGAAGCTTTCTTT.

This clone was recorded only once. This chain uses TRBV6-1 with TRBJ1-1; D not resolved. Per the germline V gene, CDR1 is MNHNS and CDR2 is SASEGT. CDR3 size: 11 residues. V was pared by 2 bases and J by 6 bases, with 4 bases between. The CDR3 reads CASSEYAEAFF. DNA for the CDR3: TGTGCCAGCAGTGAATATGCTGAAGCTTTCTTT.

J is TRBJ1-2 and V is TRBV28; tentative D call: TRBD1 (6 bases). The CDR3 loop spans 14 amino acids. Per the germline V gene, CDR1 is MDHEN and CDR2 is SYDVKM. V lost 4 bases to trimming and J lost 4 bases, with 13 bases between them. The CDR3 DNA reads TGTGCCAGCAGTTCTTCAGGGGAAGGCTATGGCTACACCTTC. This codes for CASSSSGEGYGYTF.

This clone was seen a few times. This chain uses TRBV5-4 with TRBJ2-5, with 9 bases matching TRBD2. The CDR3 covers 15 residues. The germline V gene has CDR1 SGHNT and CDR2 YYREEE (reference sequence). V shed 9 bases and J 5 bases; nucleotides not matched to a gene: 14. In DNA, the CDR3 is TGTGCCATATCCTTTAGCGGGAGTAGGATGGAGACCCAGTACTTC. Protein: CAISFSGSRMETQYF.

The DNA for the CDR3 is TGTGCCAGTAGTCCCCTGGGGGGGAACACCGGGGAGCTGTTTTTT. As protein: CASSPLGGNTGELFF. The chain uses TRBV19 and TRBJ2-2, with D perhaps TRBD2 (6 bases). This CDR3 has 15 residues. The V end was cut by 5 bases, the J end by 1 base, with 11 bases between. The germline gives CDR1 LNHDA, CDR2 SQIVND (reference sequence).

Concerning this clone itself: The germline gene is not matched at one end of the junction; a read error may be the cause. The V and J genes are TRBV19 and TRBJ2-3, with TRBD1 identical over 7 bases. Germline CDR1 reads LNHDA; CDR2 reads SQIVND (reference sequence). This CDR3 is 15 amino acids long. The CDR3 DNA sequence: TGTGCTAGTAAAGGAACCGGGACAGGCACAGATACGCAGTATTTT. Its translation is CASKGTGTGTDTQYF. Filled out from reference TRBV19 and TRBJ2-3, the complete variable domain reads DGGITQSPKYLFRKEGQNVTLSCEQNLNHDAMYWYRQDPGQGLRLIYYSQIVNDFQKGDIAEGYSVSREKKESFPLTVTSAQKNPTAFYLCASKGTGTGTDTQYFGPGTRLTVL.

The chain joins TRBV18 to TRBJ1-1, with no clear D. The CDR3 extends over 13 amino acids. The germline V gene has CDR1 KGHSH and CDR2 LQKENI. V was shortened by 5 bases and J by 3 bases, with 10 bases between the two germline ends. The DNA of the CDR3 is TGTGCCAGCTCATCAAGCCCTGACACTGAAGCTTTCTTT. Encoded protein: CASSSSPDTEAFF. The variable domain in full, completed from reference TRBV18 and TRBJ1-1, reads NAGVMQNPRHLVRRRGQEARLRCSPMKGHSHVYWYRQLPEEGLKFMVYLQKENIIDESGMPKERFSAEFPKEGPSILRIQQVVRGDSAAYFCASSSSPDTEAFFGQGTRLTVV.

The V call is TRBV18, the J call TRBJ2-7, with unresolved D. The CDR3 runs 14 residues. The V end lost 4 bases, the J end lost 2 bases, and 12 bases lay between the germline ends. Per the germline V gene, CDR1 is KGHSH and CDR2 is LQKENI. The CDR3 DNA reads as TGTGCCAGCTCACTCTACCAGGCAACCTACGAGCAGTACTTC. This translates into CASSLYQATYEQYF. The full variable domain, rest sourced from reference TRBV18 and TRBJ2-7, is NAGVMQNPRHLVRRRGQEARLRCSPMKGHSHVYWYRQLPEEGLKFMVYLQKENIIDESGMPKERFSAEFPKEGPSILRIQQVVRGDSAAYFCASSLYQATYEQYFGPGTRLTVT.

The genes are TRBV18 and TRBJ2-3, with 7 bases identical to TRBD1. Germline V gene lookup returns CDR1 KGHSH and CDR2 LQKENI. Trimming at V came to 2 bases and at J to 1 base, leaving 0 bases not matched to a gene. The CDR3 has 14 amino acids. The CDR3 DNA is TGTGCCAGCTCACCAGACAGGGGCACAGATACGCAGTATTTT. It specifies CASSPDRGTDTQYF. Filled out from reference TRBV18 and TRBJ2-3, the complete variable domain reads NAGVMQNPRHLVRRRGQEARLRCSPMKGHSHVYWYRQLPEEGLKFMVYLQKENIIDESGMPKERFSAEFPKEGPSILRIQQVVRGDSAAYFCASSPDRGTDTQYFGPGTRLTVL.